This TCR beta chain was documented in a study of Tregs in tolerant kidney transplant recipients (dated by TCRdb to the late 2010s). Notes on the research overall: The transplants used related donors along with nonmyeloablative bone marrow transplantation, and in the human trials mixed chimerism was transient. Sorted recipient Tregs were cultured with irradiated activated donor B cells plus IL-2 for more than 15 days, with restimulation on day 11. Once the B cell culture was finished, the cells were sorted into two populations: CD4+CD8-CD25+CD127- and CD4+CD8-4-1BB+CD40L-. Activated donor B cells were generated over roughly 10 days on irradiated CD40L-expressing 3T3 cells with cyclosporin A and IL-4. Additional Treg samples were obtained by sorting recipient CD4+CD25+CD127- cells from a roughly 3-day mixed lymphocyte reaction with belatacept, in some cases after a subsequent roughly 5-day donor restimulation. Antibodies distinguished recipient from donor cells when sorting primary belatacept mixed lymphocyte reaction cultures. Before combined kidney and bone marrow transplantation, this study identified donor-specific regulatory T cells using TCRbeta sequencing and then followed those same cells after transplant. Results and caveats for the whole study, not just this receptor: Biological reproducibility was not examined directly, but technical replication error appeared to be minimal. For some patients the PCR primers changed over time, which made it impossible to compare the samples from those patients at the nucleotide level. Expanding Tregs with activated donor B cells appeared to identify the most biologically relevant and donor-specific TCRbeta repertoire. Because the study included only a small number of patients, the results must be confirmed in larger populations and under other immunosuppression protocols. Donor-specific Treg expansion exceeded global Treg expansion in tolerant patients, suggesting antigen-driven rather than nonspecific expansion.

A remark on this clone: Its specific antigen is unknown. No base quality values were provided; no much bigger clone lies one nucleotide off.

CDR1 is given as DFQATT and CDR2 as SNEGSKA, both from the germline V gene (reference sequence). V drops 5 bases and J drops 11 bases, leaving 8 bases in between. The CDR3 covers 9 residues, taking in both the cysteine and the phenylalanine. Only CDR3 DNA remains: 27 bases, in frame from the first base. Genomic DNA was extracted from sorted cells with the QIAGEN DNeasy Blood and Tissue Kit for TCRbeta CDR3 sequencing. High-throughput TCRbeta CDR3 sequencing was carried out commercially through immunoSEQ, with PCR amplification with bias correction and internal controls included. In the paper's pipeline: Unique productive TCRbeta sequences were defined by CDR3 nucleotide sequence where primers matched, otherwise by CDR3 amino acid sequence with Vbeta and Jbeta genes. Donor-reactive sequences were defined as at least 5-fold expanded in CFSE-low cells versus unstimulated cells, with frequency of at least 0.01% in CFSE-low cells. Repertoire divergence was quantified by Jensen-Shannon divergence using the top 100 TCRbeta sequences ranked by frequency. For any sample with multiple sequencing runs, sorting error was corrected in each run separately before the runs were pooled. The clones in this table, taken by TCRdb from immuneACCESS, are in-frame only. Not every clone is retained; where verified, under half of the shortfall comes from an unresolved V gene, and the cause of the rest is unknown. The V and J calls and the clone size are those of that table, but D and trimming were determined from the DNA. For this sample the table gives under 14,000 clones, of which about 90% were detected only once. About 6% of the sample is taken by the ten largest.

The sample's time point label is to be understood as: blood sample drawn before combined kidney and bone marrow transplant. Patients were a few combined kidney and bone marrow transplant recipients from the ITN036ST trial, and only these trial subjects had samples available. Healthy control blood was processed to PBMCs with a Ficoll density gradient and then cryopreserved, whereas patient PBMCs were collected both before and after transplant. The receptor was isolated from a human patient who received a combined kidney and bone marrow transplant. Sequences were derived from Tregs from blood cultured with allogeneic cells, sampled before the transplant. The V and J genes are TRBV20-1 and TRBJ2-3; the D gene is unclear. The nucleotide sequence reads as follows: TGCAGTGCTTCGGAGTTGCAGTATTTT. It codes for CSASELQYF.